These 10 T cell receptor beta chains originate from one sample sequenced in a study of OX40 agonist ivuxolimab in advanced cancers. Repertoires were generated with immunoSEQ multiplex PCR, while TCRdb's copy carries only in-frame clones and drops some. The sample yields 70,000 to 85,000 clones, 85% to 95% seen once. The sequenced sample was CD4+ or CD8+ T cells sorted from blood, obtained in a trial of the OX40 agonist ivuxolimab. The origin of the receptors is an adult with an advanced solid tumor such as melanoma, head and neck, liver or kidney cancer.

V and J are TRBV5-6 and TRBJ2-1, with D perhaps TRBD2 (5 bases). The germline V gene has CDR1 SGHDT and CDR2 YYEEEE. V shed 7 bases and J shed 3 bases, with 14 bases lying between them. The CDR3 covers 14 residues. The CDR3 is CASRLNRDYNEQFF. CDR3 nucleotides: TGTGCCAGCCGACTAAACCGGGACTACAATGAGCAGTTCTTC.

The chain joins TRBV21-1 to TRBJ1-5. TRBV21-1 is a pseudogene. The CDR3 length is 12 residues. The CDR3 region has the DNA TGTGCCATAAACAAGGGCAATCAGCCCCAGCATTTT. This sequence encodes CAINKGNQPQHF.

The rearrangement links TRBV7-3 to TRBJ1-2; D remains unclear. There are 11 residues in the CDR3. Germline assignment: CDR1 SGHTA and CDR2 FQGTGA. Deletions cut 2 bases from V and 8 bases from J, with 6 bases between. The chain's CDR3 is CASSLEDGYTF. The CDR3 bases are TGTGCCAGCAGCTTAGAAGACGGCTACACCTTC.

The chain links TRBV28 to TRBJ1-2; D gene ambiguous. Germline CDR1 MDHEN, CDR2 SYDVKM. The CDR3 extends over 13 amino acids. The ends were cut back, 2 bases at V and 6 bases at J, with 10 bases in the middle. The CDR3 DNA reads as TGTGCCAGCAGTTTAGGGCAGGCGGATGGCTACACCTTC. Translated: CASSLGQADGYTF.

The chain joins TRBV2 to TRBJ2-5; TRBD2 matches at 8 bases. CDR3 length equals 14 residues. Germline trimming cut 9 bases from V and 5 bases from J; bases unmatched to any gene: 11. From germline, CDR1 is SNHLY and CDR2 FYNNEI. In DNA form, the CDR3 reads TGTGCCAGTCAGACTAGCGAAAGGGTGGAGACCCAGTACTTC. This sequence encodes CASQTSERVETQYF.

The J gene is TRBJ1-4, the V gene TRBV7-2; no reliable D call. Trimming cost V 3 bases and J 7 bases, with 12 bases left between them. The CDR3 consists of 14 residues. Per the germline V gene, CDR1 is SGHTA and CDR2 is FQGNSA. CDR3 DNA sequence: TGTGCCAGCAGCTTGAGTTGGGTGGGTGAAAAACTGTTTTTT. This encodes CASSLSWVGEKLFF.

CDR3 DNA: TGCGCCAGCAGCCATAGACAGGGGGCGGGCGAGACCCAGTACTTC. This encodes CASSHRQGAGETQYF. The chain carries TRBV4-3 and TRBJ2-5; 10 bases match TRBD1. The CDR3 contains 15 residues. Germline lookup yields CDR1 LGHNA and CDR2 YSLEER. The V segment lost 3 bases and the J segment 5 bases; nucleotides outside the gene matches: 6.

The rearrangement joins TRBV28 to TRBJ2-7; 7 bases fit TRBD1. Looked up from germline, CDR1 is MDHEN and CDR2 is SYDVKM. The junction had 8 bases not matched to a gene; V was cut back by 7 bases and J by 2 bases. The CDR3 extends over 14 amino acids. The DNA of the CDR3 is TGTGCCAGCAATTCACAGGGGCAAACCTACGAGCAGTACTTC. It translates to CASNSQGQTYEQYF.

In its sample, this clone was seen once. V and J are TRBV7-2 and TRBJ2-2; 13 bases are shared with TRBD2. CDR3 size: 17 residues. J gave up 6 bases and V 3 bases, and 7 bases lay outside the gene matches. Germline CDR1 and CDR2: SGHTA and FQGNSA. CDR3 in DNA: TGTGCCAGCAGCTTTCAGGGACTAGCGGGGAGGCCCGGGGAGCTGTTTTTT. Translated, it gives CASSFQGLAGRPGELFF.

V gene TRBV27 combines with J gene TRBJ2-6, with TRBD2 identical over 8 bases. CDR1 MNHEY and CDR2 SMNVEV come from the germline V gene (reference sequence). The CDR3 extends over 14 amino acids. V was clipped by 5 bases and J by 8 bases; unmatched bases: 5. Here the CDR3 DNA reads TGTGCCAGCAGTGATCGGGGGGGAACCAACGTCCTGACTTTC. Encoded protein: CASSDRGGTNVLTF. Drawing the rest from reference TRBV27 and TRBJ2-6, the complete variable domain is EAQVTQNPRYLITVTGKKLTVTCSQNMNHEYMSWYRQDPGLGLRQIYYSMNVEVTDKGDVPEGYKVSRKEKRNFPLILESPSPNQTSLYFCASSDRGGTNVLTFGAGSRLTVL.